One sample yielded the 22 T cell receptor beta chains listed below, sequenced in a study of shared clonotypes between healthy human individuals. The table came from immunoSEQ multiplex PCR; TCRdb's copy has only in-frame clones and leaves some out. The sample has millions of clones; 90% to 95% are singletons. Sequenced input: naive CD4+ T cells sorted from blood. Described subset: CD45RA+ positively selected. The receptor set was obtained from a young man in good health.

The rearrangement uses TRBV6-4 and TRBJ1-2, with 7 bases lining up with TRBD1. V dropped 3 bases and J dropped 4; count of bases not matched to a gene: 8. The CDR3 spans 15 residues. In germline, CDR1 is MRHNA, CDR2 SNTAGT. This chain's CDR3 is CASSDSGDSAYGYTF. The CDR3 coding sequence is TGTGCCAGCAGTGATTCCGGGGACAGCGCCTATGGCTACACCTTC.

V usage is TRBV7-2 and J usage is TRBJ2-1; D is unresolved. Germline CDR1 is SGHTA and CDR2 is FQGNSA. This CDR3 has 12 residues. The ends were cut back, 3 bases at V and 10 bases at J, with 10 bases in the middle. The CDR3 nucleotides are TGTGCCAGCAGCTTGCCCGTCGGGGAGCAGTTCTTC. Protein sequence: CASSLPVGEQFF.

CDR3 in DNA: TGTGCCAGCAGCCATTCGGGAGGGAATTTATCACCCCTCCACTTT. Translation: CASSHSGGNLSPLHF. The J gene is TRBJ1-6, the V gene TRBV14; D is undetermined. V was clipped by 3 bases and J by 10 bases, with 16 bases between them. The CDR3 spans 15 residues. The V gene's germline CDR1 is SGHDN and CDR2 FVKESK.

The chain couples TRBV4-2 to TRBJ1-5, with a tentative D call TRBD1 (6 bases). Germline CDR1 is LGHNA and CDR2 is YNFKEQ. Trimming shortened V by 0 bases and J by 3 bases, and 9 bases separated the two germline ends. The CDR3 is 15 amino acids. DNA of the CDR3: TGTGCCAGCAGCCAAGAACAGGGAATCAATCAGCCCCAGCATTTT. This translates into CASSQEQGINQPQHF.

In DNA, the CDR3 is TGTGCCAGCAGCTTTGCCGGGACAGAGAATGAAAAACTGTTTTTT. As protein: CASSFAGTENEKLFF. V is TRBV5-5 and J is TRBJ1-4; 7 bases are a match to TRBD1. V lost 2 bases and J lost 5; bases outside the gene matches: 6. Germline V lookup: CDR1 SGHKS, CDR2 YYEKEE (reference sequence). The CDR3 totals 15 residues.

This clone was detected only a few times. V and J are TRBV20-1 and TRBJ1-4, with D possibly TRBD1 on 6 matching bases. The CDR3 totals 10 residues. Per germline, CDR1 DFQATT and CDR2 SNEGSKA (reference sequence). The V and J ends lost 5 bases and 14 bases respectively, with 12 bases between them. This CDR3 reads CSAGRDTLFF. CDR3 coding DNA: TGCAGTGCTGGCCGGGACACTCTGTTTTTT.

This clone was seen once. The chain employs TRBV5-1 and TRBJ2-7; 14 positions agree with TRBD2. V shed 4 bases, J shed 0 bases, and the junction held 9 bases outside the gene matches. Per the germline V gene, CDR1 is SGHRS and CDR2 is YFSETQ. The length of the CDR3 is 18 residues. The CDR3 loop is CASSRGTSGGKSSYEQYF. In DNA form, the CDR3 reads TGCGCCAGCAGCCGAGGGACTAGCGGGGGTAAGAGCTCCTACGAGCAGTACTTC.

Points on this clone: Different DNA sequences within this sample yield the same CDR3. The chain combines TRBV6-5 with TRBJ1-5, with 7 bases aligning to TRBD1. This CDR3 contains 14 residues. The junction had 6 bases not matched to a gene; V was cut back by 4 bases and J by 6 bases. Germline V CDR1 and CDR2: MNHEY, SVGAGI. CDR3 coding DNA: TGTGCCAGCAGTTCTAGGCAGGGGGGTCAGCCCCAGCATTTT. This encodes CASSSRQGGQPQHF.

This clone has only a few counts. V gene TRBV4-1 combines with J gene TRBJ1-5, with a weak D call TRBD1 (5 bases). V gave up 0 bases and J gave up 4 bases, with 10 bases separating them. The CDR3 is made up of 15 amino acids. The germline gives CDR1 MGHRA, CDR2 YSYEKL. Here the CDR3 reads CASSQERQGNQPQHF. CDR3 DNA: TGCGCCAGCAGCCAAGAAAGGCAGGGTAATCAGCCCCAGCATTTT.

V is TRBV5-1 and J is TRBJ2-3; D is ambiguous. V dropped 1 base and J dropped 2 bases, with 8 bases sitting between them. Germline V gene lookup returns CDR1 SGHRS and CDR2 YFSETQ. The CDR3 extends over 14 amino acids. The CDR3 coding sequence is TGCGCCAGCAGCTTGAACAGCCTCACAGATACGCAGTATTTT. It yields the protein CASSLNSLTDTQYF. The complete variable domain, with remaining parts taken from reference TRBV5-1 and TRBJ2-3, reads KAGVTQTPRYLIKTRGQQVTLSCSPISGHRSVSWYQQTPGQGLQFLFEYFSETQRNKGNFPGRFSGRQFSNSRSEMNVSTLELGDSALYLCASSLNSLTDTQYFGPGTRLTVL.

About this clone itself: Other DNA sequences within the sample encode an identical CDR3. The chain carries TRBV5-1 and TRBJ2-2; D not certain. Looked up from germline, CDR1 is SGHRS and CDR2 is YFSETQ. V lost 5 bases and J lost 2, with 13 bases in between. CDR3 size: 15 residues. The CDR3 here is CASREMGINTGELFF. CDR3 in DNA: TGCGCCAGCAGGGAAATGGGGATAAACACCGGGGAGCTGTTTTTT.

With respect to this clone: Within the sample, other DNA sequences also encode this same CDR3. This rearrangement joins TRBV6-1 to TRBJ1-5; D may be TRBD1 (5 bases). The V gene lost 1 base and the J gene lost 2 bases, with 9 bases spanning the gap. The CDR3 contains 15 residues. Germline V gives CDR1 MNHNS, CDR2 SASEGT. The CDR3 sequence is CASSEGAGGNQPQHF. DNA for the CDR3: TGTGCCAGCAGTGAAGGGGCGGGGGGCAATCAGCCCCAGCATTTT.

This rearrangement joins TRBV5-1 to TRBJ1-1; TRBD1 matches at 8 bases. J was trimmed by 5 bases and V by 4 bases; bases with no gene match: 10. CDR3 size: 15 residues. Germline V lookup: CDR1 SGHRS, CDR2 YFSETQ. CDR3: CASSPSQGAGTEAFF. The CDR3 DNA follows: TGCGCCAGCAGCCCATCTCAGGGGGCGGGAACTGAAGCTTTCTTT.

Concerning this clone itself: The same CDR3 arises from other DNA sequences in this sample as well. CDR3 protein: CASSPPGANVLTF. As DNA, the CDR3 is TGCGCCAGCAGCCCTCCTGGGGCCAACGTCCTGACTTTC. The gene calls are TRBV5-1 and TRBJ2-6, with unresolved D. From germline, CDR1 is SGHRS and CDR2 YFSETQ. V lost 4 bases, J lost 2 bases, and 4 bases lay in between. This CDR3 is built from 13 residues.

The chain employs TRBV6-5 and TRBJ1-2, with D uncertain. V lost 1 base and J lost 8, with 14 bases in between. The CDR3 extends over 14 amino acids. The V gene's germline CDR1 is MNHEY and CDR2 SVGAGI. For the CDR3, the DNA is TGTGCCAGCAGTTACTGGGGAGGCACGGAGGGCTACACCTTC. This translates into CASSYWGGTEGYTF.

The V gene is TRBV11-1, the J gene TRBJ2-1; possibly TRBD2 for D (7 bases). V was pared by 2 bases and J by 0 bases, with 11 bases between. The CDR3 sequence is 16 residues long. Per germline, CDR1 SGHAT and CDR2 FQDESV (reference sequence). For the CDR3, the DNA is TGTGCCAGCAGCTTAAGGGGGGGGAGCTCCTACAATGAGCAGTTCTTC. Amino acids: CASSLRGGSSYNEQFF.

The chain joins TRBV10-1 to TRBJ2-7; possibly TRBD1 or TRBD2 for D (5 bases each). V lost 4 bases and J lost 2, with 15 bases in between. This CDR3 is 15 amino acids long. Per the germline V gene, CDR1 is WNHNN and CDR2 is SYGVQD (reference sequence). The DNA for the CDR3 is TGCGCCAGCAGTGCATACACGGGACGGGCCTACGAGCAGTACTTC. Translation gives CASSAYTGRAYEQYF.

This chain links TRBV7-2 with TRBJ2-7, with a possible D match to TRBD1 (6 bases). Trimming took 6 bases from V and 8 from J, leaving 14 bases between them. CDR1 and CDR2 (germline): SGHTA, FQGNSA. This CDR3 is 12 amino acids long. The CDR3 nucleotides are TGTGCCAGCAGTGGAGTGGGGGCGAAGCAGTACTTC. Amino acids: CASSGVGAKQYF.

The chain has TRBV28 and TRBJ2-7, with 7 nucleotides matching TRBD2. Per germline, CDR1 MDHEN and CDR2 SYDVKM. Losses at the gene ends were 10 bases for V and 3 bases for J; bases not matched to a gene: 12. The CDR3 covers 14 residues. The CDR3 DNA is TGTGCCACCACCGACTCAAGCGGGGTCTACGAGCAGTACTTC. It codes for CATTDSSGVYEQYF.

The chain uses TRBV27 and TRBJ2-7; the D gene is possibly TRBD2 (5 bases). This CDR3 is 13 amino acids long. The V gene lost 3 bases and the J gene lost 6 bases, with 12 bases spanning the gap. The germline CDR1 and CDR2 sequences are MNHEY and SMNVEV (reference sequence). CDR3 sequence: CASSLRARVEQYF. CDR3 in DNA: TGTGCCAGCAGTTTGAGGGCAAGGGTCGAGCAGTACTTC.

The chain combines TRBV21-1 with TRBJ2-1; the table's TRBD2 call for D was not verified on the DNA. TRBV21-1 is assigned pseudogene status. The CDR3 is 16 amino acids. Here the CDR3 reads CASSKGTSGRGSEQFF. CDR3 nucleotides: TGTGCCAGCAGCAAAGGGACTAGCGGGAGAGGTAGTGAGCAGTTCTTC.

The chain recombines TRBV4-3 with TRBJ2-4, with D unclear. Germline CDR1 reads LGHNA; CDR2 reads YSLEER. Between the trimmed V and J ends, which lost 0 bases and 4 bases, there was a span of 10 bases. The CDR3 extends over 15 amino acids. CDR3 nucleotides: TGCGCCAGCAGCCAAGATGCAGATCCAAAAAACATTCAGTACTTC. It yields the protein CASSQDADPKNIQYF.